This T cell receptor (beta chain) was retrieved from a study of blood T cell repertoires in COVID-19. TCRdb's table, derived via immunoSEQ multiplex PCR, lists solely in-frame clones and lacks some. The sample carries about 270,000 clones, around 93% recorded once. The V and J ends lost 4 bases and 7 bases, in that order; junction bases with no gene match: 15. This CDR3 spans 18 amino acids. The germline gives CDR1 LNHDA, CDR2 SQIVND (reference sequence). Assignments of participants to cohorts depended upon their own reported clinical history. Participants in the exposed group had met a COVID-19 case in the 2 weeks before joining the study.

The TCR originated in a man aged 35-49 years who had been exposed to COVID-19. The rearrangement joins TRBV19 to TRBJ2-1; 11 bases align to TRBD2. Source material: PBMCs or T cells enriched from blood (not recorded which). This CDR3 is CASSTDPPSGRSFNEQFF. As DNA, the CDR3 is TGTGCCAGTAGTACCGACCCCCCTAGCGGGAGGAGTTTTAATGAGCAGTTCTTC.